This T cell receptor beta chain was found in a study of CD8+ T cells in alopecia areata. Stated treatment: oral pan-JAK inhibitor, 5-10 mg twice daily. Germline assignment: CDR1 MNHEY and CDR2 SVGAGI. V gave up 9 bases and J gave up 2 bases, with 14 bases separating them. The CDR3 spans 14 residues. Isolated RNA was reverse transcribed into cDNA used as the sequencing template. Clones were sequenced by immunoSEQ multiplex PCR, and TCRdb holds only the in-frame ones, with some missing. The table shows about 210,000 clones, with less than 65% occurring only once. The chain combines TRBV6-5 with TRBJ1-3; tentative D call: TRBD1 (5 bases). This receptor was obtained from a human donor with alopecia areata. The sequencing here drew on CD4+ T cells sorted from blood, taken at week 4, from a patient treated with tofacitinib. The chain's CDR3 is CASQVRDPGNTIYF. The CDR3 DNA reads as TGTGCCAGTCAAGTACGGGACCCTGGAAACACCATATATTTT.